These T cell receptor beta chains were read from a single sample in a study of human T cells and chemical hapten exposure. TCRdb independently ran MiXCR on the RACE reads; one entry per CDR3 protein. The sample shows about 380,000 distinct CDR3 sequences, 6% to 7% of them seen only once. This specimen consisted of whole blood, obtained in connection with sensitization to the hapten diphenylcyclopropenone (DPC). The receptors come from a woman between 18 and 29 years old with alopecia areata. Some clones in this sample may be carry-over from other donors' samples. The CDR3 runs from the conserved cysteine through the conserved F or W. D genes are given only for firm matches. The size entry is marked missing in some rows and otherwise reads once, few, many or a size class.

j_call: TRBJ2-2
clone_size: few
v_call: TRBV5-1
d_call: -
cdr3_nt: TGCGCCAGCAGCTCCGGATACGACAGTCCGAACACCGGGGAGCTGTTTTTT
cdr3_aa: CASSSGYDSPNTGELFF

j_call: TRBJ1-1
clone_size: many
v_call: TRBV11-3
d_call: TRBD1
cdr3_nt: TGTGCCAGCAGCATAGGGGGCCCGAACACTGAAGCTTTCTTT
cdr3_aa: CASSIGGPNTEAFF

j_call: TRBJ2-1
clone_size: many
v_call: TRBV7-3
d_call: TRBD1
cdr3_nt: TGTGCCAGCAGCCTCAGGGGGCTTGGCTACAATGAGCAGTTCTTC
cdr3_aa: CASSLRGLGYNEQFF

j_call: TRBJ1-1
clone_size: once
v_call: TRBV6-5
d_call: TRBD1
cdr3_nt: TGTGCCAGCAGTTATAAGGGCAGGGGGCACACTGAAGCTTTCTTT
cdr3_aa: CASSYKGRGHTEAFF

j_call: TRBJ1-5
clone_size: many
v_call: TRBV6-2/TRBV6-3
d_call: -
cdr3_nt: TGTGCCAGCAGTTCACAGGGCCCAAGCAATCAGCCCCAGCATTTT
cdr3_aa: CASSSQGPSNQPQHF

j_call: TRBJ2-7
clone_size: few
v_call: TRBV6-2/TRBV6-3
d_call: TRBD1
cdr3_nt: TGTGCCAGCAGTCCGGACAGGGTCCGCGAGCAGTACTTC
cdr3_aa: CASSPDRVREQYF

j_call: TRBJ2-5
clone_size: few
v_call: TRBV10-3
d_call: -
cdr3_nt: TGTGCCACCACTTACGACTCAGGCGAGACCCAGTACTTC
cdr3_aa: CATTYDSGETQYF

j_call: TRBJ2-4
clone_size: few
v_call: TRBV28
d_call: -
cdr3_nt: TGTGCCAGCAGTTTAGACGGCACTGCAAGCAACATTCAGTACTTC
cdr3_aa: CASSLDGTASNIQYF

j_call: TRBJ2-7
clone_size: many
v_call: TRBV20-1
d_call: TRBD1
cdr3_nt: TGCAGTGCAGAGGTCGGGACAGGGTGGAACGAGCAGTACTTC
cdr3_aa: CSAEVGTGWNEQYF

j_call: TRBJ1-1
clone_size: -
v_call: TRBV6-5
d_call: TRBD1
cdr3_nt: TGTGCCAGCAGTCCGGACAGGGGTGCGTATAACACTGAAGCTTTCTTT
cdr3_aa: CASSPDRGAYNTEAFF

j_call: TRBJ2-3
clone_size: -
v_call: TRBV6-5
d_call: TRBD1
cdr3_nt: TGTGCCAGCAGTTCTATACTAGGGGGCCCTAATACGCAGTATTTT
cdr3_aa: CASSSILGGPNTQYF

j_call: TRBJ2-5
clone_size: many
v_call: TRBV28
d_call: -
cdr3_nt: TGTGCCAGCAGTAACCAAGGGGGGGGCAGACTACAAGAGACCCAGTACTTC
cdr3_aa: CASSNQGGGRLQETQYF

j_call: TRBJ2-5
clone_size: few
v_call: TRBV3-1
d_call: -
cdr3_nt: TGTGCCAGCAGCCATGCCGGGACGAACCAAGAGACCCAGTACTTC
cdr3_aa: CASSHAGTNQETQYF